A single sample is the source of the 21 T cell receptor beta chains below, sequenced in a study of cytomegalovirus exposure and HLA in healthy donors. Researchers ran the PCR with 60 Vbeta and 13 Jbeta primers. Generated by immunoSEQ multiplex PCR, the TCRdb table keeps only in-frame clones and is missing some. The data hold 150,000 to 200,000 clones, with around 81% observed a single time. The sample comprised PBMCs. Receptor source: a man aged 18 to 30 in good health and CMV-seronegative.

In this sample, this clone turned up once. The junction and the germline gene differ at one end; a read error may be behind it. V gene TRBV7-7 combines with J gene TRBJ2-5, with TRBD1 as a possible D gene (6 bases). The germline CDR1 and CDR2 sequences are SSHAT and FNYEAQ (reference sequence). The CDR3 spans 15 residues. CDR3 sequence: CASSLGYGQQETQYF. Here the CDR3 DNA reads TGTGCTAGCAGCTTAGGTTACGGACAGCAAGAGACCCAGTACTTC.

V is TRBV19 and J is TRBJ1-5; D possibly corresponds to TRBD1 (5 bases). This CDR3 is built from 14 residues. V was trimmed by 5 bases and J by 5 bases, leaving 13 bases between them. CDR1 and CDR2 (germline): LNHDA, SQIVND (reference sequence). The CDR3 loop reads CASSVLRVDQPQHF. CDR3 coding DNA: TGTGCCAGTAGTGTTCTCAGGGTCGATCAGCCCCAGCATTTT.

This clone has just one count. CDR3 in DNA: TGTGCCAGCAGCTTACAGCCTGTCTCCTACGAGCAGTACTTC. Translation gives CASSLQPVSYEQYF. This rearrangement joins TRBV5-5 to TRBJ2-7; D remains ambiguous. This CDR3 has 14 amino acids. Germline V lookup: CDR1 SGHKS, CDR2 YYEKEE (reference sequence). V lost 2 bases and J lost 0, with 9 bases in between.

This chain connects TRBV14 to TRBJ2-5; D is unresolved. The germline CDR1 and CDR2 sequences are SGHDN and FVKESK. Between the trimmed V and J ends, which lost 3 bases and 3 bases, there was a span of 5 bases. This CDR3 comprises 12 residues. The CDR3 reads CASSHAEETQYF. CDR3 coding DNA: TGTGCCAGCAGCCACGCAGAAGAGACCCAGTACTTC.

The chain recombines TRBV2 with TRBJ1-2; no reliable D call. Germline CDR1 is SNHLY and CDR2 is FYNNEI. The CDR3 covers 13 residues. V lost 4 bases, J lost 4 bases, and 10 bases lay in between. This CDR3 reads CASSVGQLYGYTF. DNA for the CDR3: TGTGCCAGCAGTGTTGGGCAGCTCTATGGCTACACCTTC.

The J gene is TRBJ1-6, the V gene TRBV9; 9 nucleotides align to TRBD1. The CDR3 has 15 residues. V shed 3 bases, J shed 6 bases, and the junction held 4 bases outside the gene matches. Looked up from germline, CDR1 is SGDLS and CDR2 is YYNGEE. Here the CDR3 DNA reads TGTGCCAGCAGCGGAACAGGGGGCGTTAATTCACCCCTCCACTTT. It codes for CASSGTGGVNSPLHF.

The chain recombines TRBV25-1 with TRBJ1-6, with 7 bases lining up with TRBD1. The germline CDR1 and CDR2 sequences are MGHDK and SYGVNS. The CDR3 runs to 15 residues. The CDR3 DNA sequence: TGTGCTATAACTGGCAGGGGGAAGAAGAAGGCACCCCTCCACTTT. This translates into CAITGRGKKKAPLHF.

The chain carries TRBV11-2 and TRBJ2-3; perhaps TRBD2 as D (6 bases). The germline gives CDR1 SGHAT, CDR2 FQNNGV. The CDR3 is made up of 15 amino acids. V lost 3 bases to trimming and J lost 2 bases, with 12 bases between them. CDR3 in amino acids: CASSFAGLNTDTQYF. CDR3 nucleotides: TGTGCCAGCAGCTTCGCGGGGTTAAACACAGATACGCAGTATTTT.

The chain uses TRBV2 and TRBJ1-5; weak D call: TRBD1 (6 bases). Trimming removed 6 bases from V and 7 bases from J, with 19 bases in between. The CDR3 is 15 amino acids. Per germline, CDR1 SNHLY and CDR2 FYNNEI. The CDR3 coding sequence is TGTGCCAGCAGGCGGGGGGCGCAAGGGGTACAGCCCCAGCATTTT. It specifies CASRRGAQGVQPQHF. Full variable domain (rest looked up from reference TRBV2 and TRBJ1-5): EPEVTQTPSHQVTQMGQEVILRCVPISNHLYFYWYRQILGQKVEFLVSFYNNEISEKSEIFDDQFSVERPDGSNFTLKIRSTKLEDSAMYFCASRRGAQGVQPQHFGDGTRLSIL.

The V gene is TRBV28, the J gene TRBJ2-5; D possibly corresponds to TRBD2 (5 bases). Germline values: CDR1 MDHEN, CDR2 SYDVKM. The CDR3 is 14 residues long. V was clipped by 4 bases and J by 3 bases, with 12 bases between them. CDR3 residues: CASSSWTREETQYF. The CDR3 DNA sequence: TGTGCCAGCAGTTCGTGGACTCGTGAAGAGACCCAGTACTTC.

The V and J genes are TRBV15 and TRBJ1-1; maybe TRBD1 (6 bases). Trimming left V 5 bases short and J 1 base short, with 11 bases between. Germline V gives CDR1 LNHNV, CDR2 YYDKDF (reference sequence). There are 14 residues in the CDR3. CDR3 in amino acids: CATSVPQGNTEAFF. CDR3 DNA: TGTGCCACCAGCGTCCCACAGGGGAACACTGAAGCTTTCTTT.

The chain employs TRBV27 and TRBJ1-2, with 8 bases that match TRBD1. V shed 8 bases and J 2 bases; nucleotides not matched to a gene: 4. This CDR3 has 13 residues. In germline, CDR1 is MNHEY, CDR2 SMNVEV (reference sequence). Here the CDR3 DNA reads TGTGCCAGCCGGACAGGGCCAAACTATGGCTACACCTTC. Residues: CASRTGPNYGYTF.

The V call is TRBV4-3, the J call TRBJ2-7, with 7 bases identical to TRBD1. Trimming removed 0 bases from V and 0 bases from J; junction bases left unmatched: 8. The CDR3 covers 17 residues. The germline V gene has CDR1 LGHNA and CDR2 YSLEER. The CDR3 DNA sequence: TGCGCCAGCAGCCAAGAAACACAGGGGTTAGGCTCCTACGAGCAGTACTTC. This translates into CASSQETQGLGSYEQYF.

A note on this clone: One end of the junction varies from germline; a read error may be responsible. The chain is built from TRBV7-7 and TRBJ2-3; no firm D call. The CDR3 is 14 amino acids. The germline gives CDR1 SSHAT, CDR2 FNYEAQ (reference sequence). The CDR3 nucleotides read TGTGCTAGCAGCTCGAGTGGGCTTTTAGATACGCAGTATTTT. Translating it yields CASSSSGLLDTQYF.

The J gene is TRBJ2-5, the V gene TRBV29-1, with D possibly TRBD1 on 7 matching bases. CDR3 size: 18 residues. CDR1 and CDR2 (germline): SQVTM, ANQGSEA. V was clipped by 2 bases and J by 0 bases, with 22 bases between them. The CDR3 DNA sequence: TGCAGCGTTGAAAACTGGGGGCGGAGGGACAGCTACCAAGAGACCCAGTACTTC. Translating gives CSVENWGRRDSYQETQYF.

The gene calls are TRBV6-4 and TRBJ1-1; the D is unclear. The CDR3 totals 13 residues. Germline V CDR1 and CDR2: MRHNA, SNTAGT. Between the trimmed V and J ends, which lost 4 bases and 2 bases, there was a span of 8 bases. The CDR3 bases are TGTGCCAGCAGTGCCAATCTAAACACTGAAGCTTTCTTT. This codes for CASSANLNTEAFF.

The V gene is TRBV27, the J gene TRBJ2-7, with TRBD2 as a possible D gene (6 bases). CDR3 length equals 15 residues. Looked up from germline, CDR1 is MNHEY and CDR2 is SMNVEV (reference sequence). Trimming cost V 2 bases and J 1 base, with 12 bases left between them. The CDR3 here is CASSLNIGSSYEQYF. For the CDR3, the DNA is TGTGCCAGCAGTTTAAATATCGGGAGTTCCTACGAGCAGTACTTC.

This chain links TRBV7-8 with TRBJ2-7; 8 bases map to TRBD2. Per germline, CDR1 SGHVS and CDR2 FQNEAQ. The CDR3 extends over 16 amino acids. The junction had 9 bases not matched to a gene; V was cut back by 5 bases and J by 0 bases. As DNA, the CDR3 is TGTGCCAGCAGCCTGGGGGCGGGAGGCGGCTCCTACGAGCAGTACTTC. This translates into CASSLGAGGGSYEQYF. Using reference TRBV7-8 and TRBJ2-7 for the parts outside the CDR3, the full variable domain is GAGVSQSPRYKVAKRGQDVALRCDPISGHVSLFWYQQALGQGPEFLTYFQNEAQLDKSGLPSDRFFAERPEGSVSTLKIQRTQQEDSAVYLCASSLGAGGGSYEQYFGPGTRLTVT.

The genes are TRBV14 and TRBJ1-5; D is uncertain. The CDR3 is made up of 16 amino acids. V was pared by 1 base and J by 6 bases, with 16 bases between. CDR1 and CDR2 (germline): SGHDN, FVKESK. The CDR3 loop reads CASSQGPGVRGQPQHF. DNA for the CDR3: TGTGCCAGCAGCCAAGGACCGGGAGTTCGGGGTCAGCCCCAGCATTTT.

J is TRBJ1-5 and V is TRBV7-6; D is ambiguous. The CDR3 loop spans 14 amino acids. V gave up 1 base and J gave up 7 bases, with 11 bases separating them. CDR1 and CDR2 (germline): SGHVS, FNYEAQ. The CDR3, as DNA: TGTGCCAGCAGCTTAGACGGTCTAAGCCAGCCCCAGCATTTT. The encoded protein is CASSLDGLSQPQHF. Looking up the rest from reference TRBV7-6 and TRBJ1-5 gives the full variable domain: GAGVSQSPRYKVTKRGQDVALRCDPISGHVSLYWYRQALGQGPEFLTYFNYEAQQDKSGLPNDRFSAERPEGSISTLTIQRTEQRDSAMYRCASSLDGLSQPQHFGDGTRLSIL.

Regarding this clone: The same CDR3 arises from other DNA sequences in this sample as well. This chain joins TRBV6-1 and TRBJ1-4, with TRBD1 matching over 10 bases. The CDR3 length is 16 residues. V lost 4 bases, J lost 3 bases, and 5 bases stayed unmatched. Germline loops: CDR1 MNHNS, CDR2 SASEGT. DNA of the CDR3: TGTGCCAGCAGTGGTGGACAGGGGGTGTCTAATGAAAAACTGTTTTTT. Amino acid sequence: CASSGGQGVSNEKLFF.